The sequence of this TCR beta chain was determined in a study of T cells in narcolepsy. Study in general: Enrolled donors included narcolepsy type 1 or type 2 patients and healthy controls. Points from the study as a whole: HCRT-specific and TRIB2-specific autoreactive clonotypes appeared among same-patient CSF and blood CD4+ clonotypes.

The method was immunoSEQ multiplex PCR; TCRdb's version includes in-frame clones alone and lacks a portion of them. The data show more than 20,000 clones, 90% to 95% seen once. This CDR3 is 17 amino acids long. Germline-derived CDR1 and CDR2 are LNHNV and YYDKDF (reference sequence). Trimming took 2 bases from V and 2 from J, leaving 18 bases between them. Notes on this clone: Its antigen is unidentified.

The receptor's source is a human donor with narcolepsy. Input material: CD45RA- memory CD4+ T cells from PBMCs. The V and J genes are TRBV15 and TRBJ1-2, with no clear D. The CDR3 is CATSRSTGRRSNYGYTF. In DNA, the CDR3 is TGTGCCACCAGCAGATCGACGGGGAGACGATCCAACTATGGCTACACCTTC.